This T cell receptor beta chain was recovered during a study of low-dose radiotherapy and immunotherapy resistance in tumors. This clonotype was seen repeatedly, ten times or more. Sample time point: after trial treatment. Noted treatment: LDRT plus nivolumab, ipilimumab, low-dose cyclophosphamide and aspirin (RACIN trial). TRAV- and TRBV-specific primers, spanning alpha and beta chains, primed first-strand cDNA. With a V-primer adapter and a constant-region primer, TCRs were amplified for about 22 PCR cycles. Using its own MiXCR run on the reads, TCRdb lists one record per CDR3 protein. The sample shows about 39,000 distinct CDR3 sequences, around 21% of them seen only once. The sequence came from a female donor with ovarian cancer. The sequenced sample was PBMCs, obtained after low-dose radiotherapy plus immunotherapy.

CDR3 loop: CASSGPSWSPYNEQFF. In DNA, the CDR3 is TGTGCCAGCAGTGGACCGTCCTGGTCACCCTACAATGAGCAGTTCTTC. The chain uses TRBV6-5 and TRBJ2-1; no definite D call. CDR1 is MNHEY, CDR2 SVGAGI, per germline. V was trimmed by 5 bases and J by 2 bases, leaving 16 bases between them. This CDR3 spans 16 amino acids.